This T cell receptor (beta chain) was retrieved from a study of blood T cell repertoires in COVID-19. For the study at large: In each case, the material was cDNA or gDNA derived from T cells, B-cell-depleted T cells, or PBMCs.

Sequencing used immunoSEQ multiplex PCR; TCRdb keeps in-frame clones, though not all of them. The table has a few hundred thousand clones, approximately 91% seen once. Germline V lookup: CDR1 MNHEY, CDR2 SMNVEV (reference sequence). The CDR3 sequence is 16 residues long. With 4 bases clipped from V and 4 bases from J, the junction kept 12 bases outside the gene matches. This chain joins TRBV27 and TRBJ1-2; 7 bases are shared with TRBD1. This sequence originates from a person in their late teens or twenties with COVID-19, enrolled during active disease. Sequences were obtained from peripheral blood. The CDR3 here is CASSYVTGAGTYGYTF. The CDR3 DNA is TGTGCCAGCAGTTACGTAACAGGGGCCGGAACCTATGGCTACACCTTC.